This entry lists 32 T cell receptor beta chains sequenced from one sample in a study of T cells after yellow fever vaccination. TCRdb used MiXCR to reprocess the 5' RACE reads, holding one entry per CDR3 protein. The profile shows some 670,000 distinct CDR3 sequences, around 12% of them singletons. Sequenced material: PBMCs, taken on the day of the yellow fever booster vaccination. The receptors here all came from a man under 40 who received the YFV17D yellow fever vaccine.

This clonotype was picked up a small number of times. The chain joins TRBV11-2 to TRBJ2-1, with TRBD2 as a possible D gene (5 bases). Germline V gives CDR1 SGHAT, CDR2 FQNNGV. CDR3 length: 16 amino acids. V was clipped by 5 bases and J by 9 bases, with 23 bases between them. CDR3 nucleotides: TGTGCCAGCAGCGATCATACTAGAAGGTTCTCCAGTGAGCAGTTCTTC. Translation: CASSDHTRRFSSEQFF.

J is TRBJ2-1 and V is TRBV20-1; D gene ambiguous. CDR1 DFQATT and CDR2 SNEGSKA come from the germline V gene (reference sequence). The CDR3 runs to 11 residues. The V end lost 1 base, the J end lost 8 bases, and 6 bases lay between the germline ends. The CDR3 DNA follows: TGCAGTGCTAGAGTTTTTGATGAGCAGTTCTTC. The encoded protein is CSARVFDEQFF.

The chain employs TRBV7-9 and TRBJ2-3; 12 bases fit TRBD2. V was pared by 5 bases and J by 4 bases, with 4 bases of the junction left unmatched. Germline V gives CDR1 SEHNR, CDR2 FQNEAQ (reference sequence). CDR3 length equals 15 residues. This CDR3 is CASSQPSGGADTQYF. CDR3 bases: TGTGCCAGCAGCCAACCTAGCGGGGGGGCAGATACGCAGTATTTT. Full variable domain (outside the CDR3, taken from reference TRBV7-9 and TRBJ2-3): DTGVSQNPRHKITKRGQNVTFRCDPISEHNRLYWYRQTLGQGPEFLTYFQNEAQLEKSRLLSDRFSAERPKGSFSTLEIQRTEQGDSAMYLCASSQPSGGADTQYFGPGTRLTVL.

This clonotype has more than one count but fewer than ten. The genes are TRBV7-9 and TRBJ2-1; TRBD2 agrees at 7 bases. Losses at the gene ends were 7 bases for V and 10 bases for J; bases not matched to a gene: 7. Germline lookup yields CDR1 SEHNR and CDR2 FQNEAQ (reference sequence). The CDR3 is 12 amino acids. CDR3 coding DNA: TGTGCCAGCATCACTAGCGAGGGAGAGCAGTTCTTC. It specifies CASITSEGEQFF.

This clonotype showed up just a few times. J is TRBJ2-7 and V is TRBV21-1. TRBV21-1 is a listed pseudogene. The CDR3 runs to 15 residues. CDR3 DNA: TGTGCCACCTCGCCAAAGACAGGACCTACCTACGAGCAGTACTTC. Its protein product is CATSPKTGPTYEQYF.

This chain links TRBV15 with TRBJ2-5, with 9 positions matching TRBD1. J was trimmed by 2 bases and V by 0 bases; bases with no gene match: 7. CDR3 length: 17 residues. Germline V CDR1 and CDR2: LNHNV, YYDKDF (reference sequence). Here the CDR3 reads CATSRDLGTGWQETQYF. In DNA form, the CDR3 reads TGTGCCACCAGCAGAGATCTGGGGACAGGGTGGCAAGAGACCCAGTACTTC.

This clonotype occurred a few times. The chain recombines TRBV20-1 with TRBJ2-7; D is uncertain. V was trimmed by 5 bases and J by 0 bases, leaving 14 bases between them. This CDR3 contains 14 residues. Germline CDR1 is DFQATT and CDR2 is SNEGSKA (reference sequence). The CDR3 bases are TGCAGTGCTTCGGACGCTCGGAGCTCCTACGAGCAGTACTTC. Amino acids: CSASDARSSYEQYF.

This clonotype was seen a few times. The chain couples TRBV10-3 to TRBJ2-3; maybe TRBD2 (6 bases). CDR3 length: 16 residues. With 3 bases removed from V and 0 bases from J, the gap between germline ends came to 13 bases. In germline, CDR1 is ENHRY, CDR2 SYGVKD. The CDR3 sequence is CAISELLAQSTDTQYF. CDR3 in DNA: TGTGCCATCAGTGAACTCCTAGCGCAAAGCACAGATACGCAGTATTTT.

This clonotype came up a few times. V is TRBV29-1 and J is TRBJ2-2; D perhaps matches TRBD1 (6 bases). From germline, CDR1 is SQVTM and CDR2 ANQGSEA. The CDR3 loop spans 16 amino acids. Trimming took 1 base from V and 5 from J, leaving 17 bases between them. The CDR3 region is CSVEAIQGRGTGELFF. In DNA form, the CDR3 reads TGCAGCGTTGAAGCAATTCAGGGCAGGGGTACCGGGGAGCTGTTTTTT.

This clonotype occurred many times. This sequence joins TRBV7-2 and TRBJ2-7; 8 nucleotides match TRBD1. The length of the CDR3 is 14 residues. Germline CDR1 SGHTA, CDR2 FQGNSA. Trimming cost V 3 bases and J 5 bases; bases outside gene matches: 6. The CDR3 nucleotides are TGTGCCAGCAGCTTCAGACAGGGGTTTCACGAGCAGTACTTC. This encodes CASSFRQGFHEQYF.

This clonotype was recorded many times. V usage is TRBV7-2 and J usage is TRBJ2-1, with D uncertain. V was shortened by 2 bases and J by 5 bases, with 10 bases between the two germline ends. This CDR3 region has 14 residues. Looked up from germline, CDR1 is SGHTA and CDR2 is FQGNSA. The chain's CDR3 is CASSLMGGDNEQFF. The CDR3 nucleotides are TGTGCCAGCAGCTTAATGGGTGGCGACAATGAGCAGTTCTTC.

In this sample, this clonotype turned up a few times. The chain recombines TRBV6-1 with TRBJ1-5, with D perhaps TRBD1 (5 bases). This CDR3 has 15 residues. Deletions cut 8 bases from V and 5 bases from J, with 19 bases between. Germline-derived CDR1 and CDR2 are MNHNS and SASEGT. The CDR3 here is CASSRGARRDQPQHF. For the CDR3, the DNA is TGTGCCAGCTCGAGAGGGGCGCGAAGGGATCAGCCCCAGCATTTT.

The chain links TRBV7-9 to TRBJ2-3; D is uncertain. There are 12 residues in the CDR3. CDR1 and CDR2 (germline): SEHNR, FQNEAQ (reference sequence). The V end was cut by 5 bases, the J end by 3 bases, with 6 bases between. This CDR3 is CASSEVTDTQYF. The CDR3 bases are TGTGCCAGCAGCGAAGTAACAGATACGCAGTATTTT.

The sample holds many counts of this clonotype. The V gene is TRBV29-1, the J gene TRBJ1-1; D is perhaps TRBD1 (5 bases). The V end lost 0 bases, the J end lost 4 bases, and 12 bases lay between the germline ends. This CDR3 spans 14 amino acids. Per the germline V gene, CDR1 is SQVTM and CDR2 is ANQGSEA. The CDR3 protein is CSVEDNRGGTEAFF. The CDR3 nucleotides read TGCAGCGTTGAAGATAATAGGGGTGGCACTGAAGCTTTCTTT.

CDR3 region: CASLLDSGTNTGELFF. CDR3 nucleotide sequence: TGTGCCAGCCTCCTAGATAGCGGGACGAACACCGGGGAGCTGTTTTTT. The gene calls are TRBV2 and TRBJ2-2; 8 bases are a match to TRBD2. Germline V lookup: CDR1 SNHLY, CDR2 FYNNEI. CDR3 length: 16 amino acids. V dropped 8 bases and J dropped 0; count of bases not matched to a gene: 8. Using reference TRBV2 and TRBJ2-2 for the parts outside the CDR3, the full variable domain is EPEVTQTPSHQVTQMGQEVILRCVPISNHLYFYWYRQILGQKVEFLVSFYNNEISEKSEIFDDQFSVERPDGSNFTLKIRSTKLEDSAMYFCASLLDSGTNTGELFFGEGSRLTVL.

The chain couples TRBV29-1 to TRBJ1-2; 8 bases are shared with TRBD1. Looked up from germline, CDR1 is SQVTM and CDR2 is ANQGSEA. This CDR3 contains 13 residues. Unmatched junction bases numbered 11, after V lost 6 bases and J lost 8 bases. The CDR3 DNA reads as TGCAGCGTAGCACCGGGACAGGTCGACGGCTACACCTTC. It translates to CSVAPGQVDGYTF.

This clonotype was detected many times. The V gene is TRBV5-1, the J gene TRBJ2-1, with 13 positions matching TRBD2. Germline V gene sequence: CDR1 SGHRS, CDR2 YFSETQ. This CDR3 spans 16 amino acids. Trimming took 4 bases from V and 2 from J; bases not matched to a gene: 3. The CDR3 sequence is CASSPGTSGAYNEQFF. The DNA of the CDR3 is TGCGCCAGCAGCCCCGGGACTAGCGGGGCCTACAATGAGCAGTTCTTC.

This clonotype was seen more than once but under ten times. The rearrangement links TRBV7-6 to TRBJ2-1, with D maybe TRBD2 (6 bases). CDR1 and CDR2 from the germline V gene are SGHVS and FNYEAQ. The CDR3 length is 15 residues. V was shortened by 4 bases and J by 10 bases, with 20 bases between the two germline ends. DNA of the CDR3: TGTGCCAGCAGCTACGGGACTCCCCTACAATCGGAGCAGTTCTTC. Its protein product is CASSYGTPLQSEQFF.

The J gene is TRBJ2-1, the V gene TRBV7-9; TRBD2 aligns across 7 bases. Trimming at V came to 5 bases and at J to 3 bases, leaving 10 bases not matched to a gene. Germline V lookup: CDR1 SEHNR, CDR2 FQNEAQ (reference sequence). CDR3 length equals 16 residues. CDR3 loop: CASSRRGLPFYNEQFF. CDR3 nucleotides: TGTGCCAGCAGCCGAAGGGGACTACCGTTCTACAATGAGCAGTTCTTC.

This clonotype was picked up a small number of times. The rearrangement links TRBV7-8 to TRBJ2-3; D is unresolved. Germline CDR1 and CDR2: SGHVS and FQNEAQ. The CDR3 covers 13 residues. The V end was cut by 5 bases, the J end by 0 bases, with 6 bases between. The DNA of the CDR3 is TGTGCCAGCAGCGGGCCTAGCACAGATACGCAGTATTTT. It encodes CASSGPSTDTQYF.

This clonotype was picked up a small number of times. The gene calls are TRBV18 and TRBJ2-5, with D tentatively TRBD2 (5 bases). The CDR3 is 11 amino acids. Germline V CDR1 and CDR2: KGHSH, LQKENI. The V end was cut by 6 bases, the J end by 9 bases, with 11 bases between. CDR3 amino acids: CASSPDSPQYF. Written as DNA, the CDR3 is TGTGCCAGCTCGCCGGACTCGCCCCAGTACTTC.

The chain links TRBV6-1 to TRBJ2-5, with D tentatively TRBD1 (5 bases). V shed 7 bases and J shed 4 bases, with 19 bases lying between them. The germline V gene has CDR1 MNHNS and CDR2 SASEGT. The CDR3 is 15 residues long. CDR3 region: CASTSPRVQGETQYF. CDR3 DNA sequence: TGTGCCAGCACGTCACCCAGGGTTCAGGGAGAGACCCAGTACTTC.

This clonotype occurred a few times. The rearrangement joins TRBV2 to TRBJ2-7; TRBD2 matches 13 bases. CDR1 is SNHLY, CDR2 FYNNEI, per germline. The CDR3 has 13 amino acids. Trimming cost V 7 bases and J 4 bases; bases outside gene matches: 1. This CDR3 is CASILAGGYEQYF. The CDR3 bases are TGTGCCAGCATACTAGCGGGAGGGTACGAGCAGTACTTC.

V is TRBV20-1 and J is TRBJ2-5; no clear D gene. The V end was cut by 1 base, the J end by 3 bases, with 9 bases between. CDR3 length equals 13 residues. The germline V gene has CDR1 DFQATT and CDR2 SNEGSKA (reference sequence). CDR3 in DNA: TGCAGTGCTAGAGTAGGCAATAAAGAGACCCAGTACTTC. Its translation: CSARVGNKETQYF.

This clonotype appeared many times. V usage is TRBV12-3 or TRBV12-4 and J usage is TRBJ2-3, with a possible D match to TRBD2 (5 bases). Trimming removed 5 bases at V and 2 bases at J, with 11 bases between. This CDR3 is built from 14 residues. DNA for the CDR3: TGTGCCAGCAGTAGCGGTACCCACACAGATACGCAGTATTTT. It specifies CASSSGTHTDTQYF.

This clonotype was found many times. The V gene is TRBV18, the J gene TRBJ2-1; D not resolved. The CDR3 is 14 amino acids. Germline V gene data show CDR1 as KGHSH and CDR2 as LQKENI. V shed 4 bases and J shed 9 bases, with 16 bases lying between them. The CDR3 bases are TGTGCCAGCTCACAATCTGTAGGGCAGGCTGAGCAGTTCTTC. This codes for CASSQSVGQAEQFF.

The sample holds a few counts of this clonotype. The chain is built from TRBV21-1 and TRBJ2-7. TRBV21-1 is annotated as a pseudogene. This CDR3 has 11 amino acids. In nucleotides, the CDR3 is TGTGCCAGCAGCCTAAAGACAGAGCAGTACTTC. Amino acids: CASSLKTEQYF.

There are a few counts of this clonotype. CDR3 DNA: TGCGCCAGCAGCCCAAGCCGTGGCACCATGAACACTGAAGCTTTCTTT. It specifies CASSPSRGTMNTEAFF. The J gene is TRBJ1-1, the V gene TRBV5-1; D remains unclear. Trimming stripped 4 bases from V and 0 bases from J, with 16 bases between. Germline V lookup: CDR1 SGHRS, CDR2 YFSETQ. The CDR3 runs to 16 residues.

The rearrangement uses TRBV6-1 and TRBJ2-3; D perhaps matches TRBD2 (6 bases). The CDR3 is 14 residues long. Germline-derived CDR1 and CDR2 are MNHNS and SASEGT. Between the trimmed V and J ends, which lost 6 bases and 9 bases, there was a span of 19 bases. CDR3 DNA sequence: TGTGCCAGCAGCCGGGACTTTACCAGGACGACGCAGTATTTT. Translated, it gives CASSRDFTRTTQYF.

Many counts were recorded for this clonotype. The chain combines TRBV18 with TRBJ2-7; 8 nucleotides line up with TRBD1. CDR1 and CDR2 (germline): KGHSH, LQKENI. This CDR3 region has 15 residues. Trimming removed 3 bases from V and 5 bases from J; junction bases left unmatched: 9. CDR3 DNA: TGTGCCAGCTCACCTAGTACAGGGGGTTCCAACGAGCAGTACTTC. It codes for CASSPSTGGSNEQYF. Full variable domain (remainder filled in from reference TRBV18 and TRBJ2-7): NAGVMQNPRHLVRRRGQEARLRCSPMKGHSHVYWYRQLPEEGLKFMVYLQKENIIDESGMPKERFSAEFPKEGPSILRIQQVVRGDSAAYFCASSPSTGGSNEQYFGPGTRLTVT.

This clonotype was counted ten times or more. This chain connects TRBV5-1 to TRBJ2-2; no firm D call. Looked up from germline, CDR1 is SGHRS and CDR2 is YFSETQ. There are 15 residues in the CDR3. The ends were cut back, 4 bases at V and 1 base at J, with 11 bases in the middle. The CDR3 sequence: CASSLDGLNTGELFF. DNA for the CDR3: TGCGCCAGCAGCCTGGATGGGCTGAACACCGGGGAGCTGTTTTTT.

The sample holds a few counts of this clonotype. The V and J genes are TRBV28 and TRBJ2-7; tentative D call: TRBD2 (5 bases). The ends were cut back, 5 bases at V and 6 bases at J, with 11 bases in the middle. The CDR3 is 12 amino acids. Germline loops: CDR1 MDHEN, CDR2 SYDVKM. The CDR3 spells CASSPLVSEQYF. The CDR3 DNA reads TGTGCCAGCAGTCCACTAGTCTCCGAGCAGTACTTC.